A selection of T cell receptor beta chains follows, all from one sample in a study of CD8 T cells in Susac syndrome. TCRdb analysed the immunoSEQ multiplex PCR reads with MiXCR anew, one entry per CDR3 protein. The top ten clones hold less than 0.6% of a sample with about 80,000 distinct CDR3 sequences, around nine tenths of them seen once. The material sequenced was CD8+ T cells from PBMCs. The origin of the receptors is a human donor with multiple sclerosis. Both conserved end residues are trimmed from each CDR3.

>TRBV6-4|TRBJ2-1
ASSETSGSHEQF
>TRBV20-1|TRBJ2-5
SARDSGLEETQY
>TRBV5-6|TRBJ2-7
ASSLRGDGGSYEQY
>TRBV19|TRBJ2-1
ASSLQESSYNEQF
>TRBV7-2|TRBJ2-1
ASSLGSGGRYNEQF
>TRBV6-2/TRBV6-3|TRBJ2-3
ASTSGADTQY
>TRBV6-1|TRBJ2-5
ASSSTGEETQY
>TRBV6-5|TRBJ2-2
ASSYSGTVNTGELF
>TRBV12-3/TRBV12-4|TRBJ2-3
ASSPFSGGQDTDTQY
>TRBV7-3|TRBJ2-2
ASSLRPTTGELF
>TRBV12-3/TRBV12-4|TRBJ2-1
ASSVPSGGYNEQF
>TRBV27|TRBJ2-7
ASKAGGGSYEQY
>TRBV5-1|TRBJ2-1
ASSLSDRVDEQF
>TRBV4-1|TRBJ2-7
ASSQTSGAYEQY
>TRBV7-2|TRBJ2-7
ASSFDYEQY
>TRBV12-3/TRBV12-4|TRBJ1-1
ASSFPGLLHEAF
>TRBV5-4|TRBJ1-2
ASSTPGQGGYT
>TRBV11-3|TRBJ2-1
ASSPDRGLAINEQF
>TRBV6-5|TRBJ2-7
ASSRRDRGSEQY
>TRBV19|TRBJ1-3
ASSIVPSSGNTIY
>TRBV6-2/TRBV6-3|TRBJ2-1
ASTAWGVSHNEQF
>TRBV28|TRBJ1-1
ASSSGQGTEAF
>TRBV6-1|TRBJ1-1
ASRRTGGRNTEAF
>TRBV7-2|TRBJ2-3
ASSSQTSGSGDTQY
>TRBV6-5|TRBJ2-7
ASRLAGAPAYEQY
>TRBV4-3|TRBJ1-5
ASSQDIGESNQPQH
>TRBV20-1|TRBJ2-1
SARVRGTSGIDEQF
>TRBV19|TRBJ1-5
ASSSGGTGRNQPQH
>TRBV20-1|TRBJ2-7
SARALSGTDYEQY
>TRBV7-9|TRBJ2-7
ASSAGTTYEQY
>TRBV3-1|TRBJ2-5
ASTRAGQPDQY
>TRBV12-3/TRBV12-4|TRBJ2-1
ASSLAGSYNEQF